This T cell receptor beta chain was retrieved from a study of blood T cell repertoires in COVID-19 (dated by TCRdb to 2019 to 2021). With regard to the full study: The collaborator samples originated in the United States, Italy and Spain and spanned the acute and convalescent phases of COVID-19. The prospective study material was composed of cDNA or gDNA derived from T cells, B-cell-depleted T cells, or PBMCs. Deeply sampled blood TCRbeta repertoires from subjects exposed to, actively infected with, or recovered from COVID-19 were included in the dataset. The repertoires were made available in a free public database intended to serve as a resource for research on the immune response to SARS-CoV-2. The samples were drawn from two sources: the first 160 participants of the ongoing ImmuneRACE study, and 1,200 or so subjects contributed by 6 global collaborators. Nearly every sample came with metadata listing a de-identified subject ID, COVID-19 status, age in years and sex. Where HLA class I and class II types were available, the types were taken from metadata supplied by the sample provider, not from assay-based typing.

CDR1 and CDR2 are drawn from the germline V gene (reference sequence): LNHDA, SQIVND. V is cut back by 7 bases and J by 2 bases, with 17 bases in the junction unmatched. The CDR3 runs 17 residues from the cysteine to the phenylalanine. Of all the DNA, just the CDR3 is kept, 51 bases in frame from base 1. In the case of this clone: It lacks a known antigen. Within one base of it there is no much larger clone, and no base qualities were kept.

General findings and caveats noted by the study authors: The quantity of clinical and demographic metadata differed by source and by participant and was supplied without curation.

TCRbeta CDR3 regions were amplified from genomic DNA using the immunoSEQ Assay, a bias-controlled multiplex PCR. The original methods were these. Nucleated cell counts per sample were estimated from amplification of reference gene primers within the assay. Sequence reads were collapsed and filtered to measure the absolute abundance of every unique TCRbeta CDR3 rearrangement. For each sample, productive Simpson clonality was calculated by taking the square root of Simpson's diversity index across productive rearrangements. What TCRdb holds here is the immuneACCESS table cut down to in-frame rearrangements. Part of the clones is not present; checked against another copy, under half of the missing clones reflect an unresolved V gene, and the others are unexplained. V and J calls and clone size follow that table, whereas D and trimming were derived from the DNA. For this sample the table gives some 98,000 clones, of which 82% were detected only once. The ten top clones hold approximately 10% of the sample.

Whole blood was collected in K2EDTA tubes by collaborating institutions according to the institutions' own protocols. For TCRbeta analysis, collaborators shipped samples in one of three forms: frozen whole blood, isolated PBMCs, or DNA extracted from either of those sample types. The chain was built from TRBV19 and TRBJ2-7; 7 bases in the middle match TRBD1. Source material: peripheral blood. The sequence derives from a man in his 70s with active or convalescent COVID-19. CDR3 protein: CASKSASDRSPAYEQYF. The DNA is as follows: TGTGCCAGTAAGTCTGCCTCGGACAGGTCCCCCGCCTACGAGCAGTACTTC.